This T cell receptor beta chain was captured by sequencing in a study of shared clonotypes between healthy human individuals. As concerns this clone: What it binds is not known.

The CDR3 sequence is 14 residues long. The ends were cut back, 5 bases at V and 1 base at J, with 8 bases in the middle. Germline CDR1 and CDR2: SGHVS and FQNEAQ. Regarding the study as a whole: Roughly 5% of naive CD4 clonotypes were common to several donors.

Each subset's genomic DNA was shared equally among a number of immunoSEQ plates. Profiled with immunoSEQ multiplex PCR; TCRdb holds only in-frame clones, not every one. The data show 900,000 to 1,200,000 clones, about 80% seen once. There were only Caucasian adults among the donors, and all lived in Nashville, Tennessee. CD45RA-negative memory and CD45RA+ naive subsets were split from the CD4+ cells. The V call is TRBV7-8, the J call TRBJ2-2; the D is unclear. Input material: memory CD4+ T cells from PBMCs. The sample's subset: CD45RA-negative fraction. The TCR originated in a man aged 18-30 years in good health. Some clones in this sample may be carry-over from other donors' samples. The CDR3 is CASSHQGNTGELFF. The CDR3 DNA reads TGTGCCAGCAGCCATCAAGGGAACACCGGGGAGCTGTTTTTT.